This T cell receptor (beta chain) stems from a study of blood T cell repertoires in COVID-19. Losses at the gene ends were 7 bases for V and 8 bases for J; bases not matched to a gene: 16. Germline loops: CDR1 SGHAT, CDR2 FQNNGV. The CDR3 contains 16 residues. Produced via immunoSEQ multiplex PCR; TCRdb's table is partial and in-frame only. This table has almost 500,000 clones, 80% to 90% appearing once. This chain connects TRBV11-2 to TRBJ2-3; 9 bases are shared with TRBD2. This receptor was obtained from a woman aged 55-70 years who had recovered from COVID-19. Input material: PBMCs or T cells enriched from blood (not recorded which). CDR3 coding DNA: TGTGCCAGCACCCAATGGGGGAGCGGGGGGATTGGTACGCAGTATTTT. Residues: CASTQWGSGGIGTQYF.